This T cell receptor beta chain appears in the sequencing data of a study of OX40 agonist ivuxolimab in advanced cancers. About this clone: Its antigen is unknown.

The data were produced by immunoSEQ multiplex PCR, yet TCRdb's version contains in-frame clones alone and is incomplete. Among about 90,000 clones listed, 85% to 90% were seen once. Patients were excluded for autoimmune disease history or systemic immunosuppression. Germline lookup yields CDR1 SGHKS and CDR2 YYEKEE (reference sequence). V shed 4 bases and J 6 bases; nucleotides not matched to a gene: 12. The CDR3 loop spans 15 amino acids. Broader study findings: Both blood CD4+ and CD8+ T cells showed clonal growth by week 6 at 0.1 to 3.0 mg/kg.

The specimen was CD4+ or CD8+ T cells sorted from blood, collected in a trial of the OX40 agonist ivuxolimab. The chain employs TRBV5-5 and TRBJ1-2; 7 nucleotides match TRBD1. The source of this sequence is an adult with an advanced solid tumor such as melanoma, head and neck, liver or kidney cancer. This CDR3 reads CASSVRRDSLNGYTF. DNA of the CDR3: TGTGCCAGCAGCGTACGTAGGGACAGTCTGAATGGCTACACCTTC. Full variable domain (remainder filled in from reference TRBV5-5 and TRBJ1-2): DAGVTQSPTHLIKTRGQQVTLRCSPISGHKSVSWYQQVLGQGPQFIFQYYEKEERGRGNFPDRFSARQFPNYSSELNVNALLLGDSALYLCASSVRRDSLNGYTFGSGTRLTVV.